This is a list of T cell receptor beta chains from one sample in a study of early T cells in non-severe SARS-CoV-2 infection. From the 5' RACE reads, TCRdb called clonotypes with MiXCR, one entry per CDR3 protein. The data show tens of thousands of distinct CDR3 sequences, roughly 13% seen once. The specimen was whole blood. These receptor sequences come from an adult who was a healthcare worker with PCR-confirmed SARS-CoV-2 infection or an uninfected control (not recorded which). Both conserved end residues are part of each CDR3. The D gene is left open where the match is weak. Size is omitted from some rows. Given values are once, few, many or a class for expanded clones.

clone size	D gene	V gene	J gene	CDR3 DNA	CDR3 protein
.	.	TRBV19	TRBJ1-5	TGTGCCAGTAGCTCCTATGGGGGTATGGACAATCAGCCCCAGCATTTT	CASSSYGGMDNQPQHF
.	TRBD1	TRBV5-1	TRBJ2-1	TGCGCCAGCAGCTCGAGCCGGGACAGGGGCCACAATGAGCAGTTCTTC	CASSSSRDRGHNEQFF
many	.	TRBV10-2	TRBJ2-1	TGCGCCACTGCCATTTACAATGAGCAGTTCTTC	CATAIYNEQFF
.	.	TRBV19	TRBJ2-3	TGTGCCAGCCGTCGACGGGGGAGCACAGATACGCAGTATTTT	CASRRRGSTDTQYF
few	TRBD2	TRBV10-3	TRBJ2-3	TGTGCCACCCGGACTAGCGGGGCTGGCACAGATACGCAGTATTTT	CATRTSGAGTDTQYF
.	.	TRBV7-9	TRBJ2-1	TGTGCCAGCACCGAGACGGGACTCCCGACGGATGAGCAGTTCTTC	CASTETGLPTDEQFF
many	TRBD2	TRBV4-3	TRBJ2-1	TGCGCCAGCAGCCAATTGGGGGCTAGCGGGAGGGGTGTTCCGTTCTTC	CASSQLGASGRGVPFF
.	.	TRBV19	TRBJ1-4	TGTGCCAGTAGTAGGCGGATAGTGGGAACCCCACGCGAAAAACTGTTTTTT	CASSRRIVGTPREKLFF
few	TRBD1	TRBV6-4	TRBJ2-1	TGTGCCAGCAGTGAAACAGGGGAAGGCAATGAGCAGTTCTTC	CASSETGEGNEQFF
many	.	TRBV7-9	TRBJ2-2	TGTGCCAGCAGCGGCACCGGGGAGCTGTTTTTT	CASSGTGELFF
few	.	TRBV6-2/TRBV6-3	TRBJ2-7	TGTGCCAGCAGTTCAAGGAAGGTATCCGAGCAGTACTTC	CASSSRKVSEQYF
many	.	TRBV27	TRBJ2-7	TGTGCCAGCAGCCTTGGGTCACAGATATCCGAGCAGTACTTC	CASSLGSQISEQYF
.	.	TRBV12-3/TRBV12-4	TRBJ1-5	TGTGCCAGCAGTCCTCCCGGGCGGCGGATTAATCAGCCCCAGCATTTT	CASSPPGRRINQPQHF
many	TRBD1	TRBV20-1	TRBJ1-4	TGCAGTGCTACGCTGACAGGGGGGCCTGAAAAACTGTTTTTT	CSATLTGGPEKLFF
few	TRBD1	TRBV18	TRBJ2-1	TGTGCCAGCTCACCGGGACAGGTCTACAATGAGCAGTTCTTC	CASSPGQVYNEQFF
few	TRBD1	TRBV12-5	TRBJ1-5	TGTGCTAGTGGCGAAACAGGGGACTATCAGCCCCAGCATTTT	CASGETGDYQPQHF
.	.	TRBV6-5	TRBJ1-3	TGTGCCAGCAGAACAGGCTACTCTGGAAACACCATATATTTT	CASRTGYSGNTIYF
many	.	TRBV18	TRBJ1-3	TGTGCCAGCTCACCCTCGAGCGACAGCCGCTCTGGAAACACCATATATTTT	CASSPSSDSRSGNTIYF
.	.	TRBV12-5	TRBJ1-1	TGTGCTAGTGGCCTGGATCAGGAATCGGCTTTCTTT	CASGLDQESAFF
.	.	TRBV11-2	TRBJ2-1	TGTGCCAGCAGCTTAGTGCTTACAGGGAGATCCTACAATGAGCAGTTCTTC	CASSLVLTGRSYNEQFF
few	.	TRBV27	TRBJ2-2	TGTGCCAGCAGTTTATCGGGCGACACCGGGGAGCTGTTTTTT	CASSLSGDTGELFF
few	.	TRBV27	TRBJ2-3	TGTGCCAGCAGTTTATCGAAATCGGGGGGCAGGAGAGATACGCAGTATTTT	CASSLSKSGGRRDTQYF
many	.	TRBV19	TRBJ2-4	TGTGCCAGTAGTAACGCCGGGACGGTCAAAAACATTCAGTACTTC	CASSNAGTVKNIQYF
.	.	TRBV7-2	TRBJ2-2	TGTGCCAGCAGCTTGTCCCTAGTAAACACCGGGGAGCTGTTTTTT	CASSLSLVNTGELFF
.	TRBD1	TRBV20-1	TRBJ1-2	TGCAGTGCCGGACCCGGGACAGAGTTTGGCTACACCTTC	CSAGPGTEFGYTF
.	TRBD2	TRBV29-1	TRBJ2-1	TGCAGCGTCAGGACTAGCGGGAGTCGGGTTGAGCAGTTCTTC	CSVRTSGSRVEQFF
many	TRBD2	TRBV29-1	TRBJ2-5	TGCAGCGTTGAAACACGGACTAGCGGGACCCTTCTTGGAGAGACCCAGTACTTC	CSVETRTSGTLLGETQYF
many	TRBD1	TRBV5-1	TRBJ2-7	TGCGCCAGCAGCTTGGCCCGGACAGGGAGGAGTGAGGACGAGCAGTACTTC	CASSLARTGRSEDEQYF
few	.	TRBV5-5	TRBJ1-2	TGTGCCAGCCAGGACGGGCCCTATGGCTACACCTTC	CASQDGPYGYTF
many	.	TRBV19	TRBJ2-7	TGTGCCAGTAGTAGTTGGAGTCCCTACGAGCAGTACTTC	CASSSWSPYEQYF
.	.	TRBV7-2	TRBJ2-7	TGTGCCAGCAGCTTTACAGGGTGGGGCGAGCAGTACTTC	CASSFTGWGEQYF
few	.	TRBV6-2/TRBV6-3	TRBJ2-1	TGTGCCAGCAGCAGCGGACAGTCCTACAATGAGCAGTTCTTC	CASSSGQSYNEQFF
many	TRBD2	TRBV3-1	TRBJ2-1	TGTGCCAGCAGCCCTACTAGCGGGGGGGCCGTTGAGCAGTTCTTC	CASSPTSGGAVEQFF
many	.	TRBV28	TRBJ1-1	TGTGCCACCAACCCCCCCACAGGGACGGGAAACACTGAAGCTTTCTTT	CATNPPTGTGNTEAFF
few	.	TRBV6-1	TRBJ2-7	TGTGCCAGCAGTGAAGCGAGTAACTACCGGTACGAGCAGTACTTC	CASSEASNYRYEQYF
few	.	TRBV20-1	TRBJ2-5	TGCAGTGCTAGTATAAGGGGAGCAACGGAGACCCAGTACTTC	CSASIRGATETQYF
.	.	TRBV30	TRBJ2-3	TGTGCCTGGAGTGGACTTCCCGACAGCACAGATACGCAGTATTTT	CAWSGLPDSTDTQYF
.	.	TRBV28	TRBJ2-1	TGTGCCAGCAGGACTGTCGTGGTAGCGGAAACCTACAATGAGCAGTTCTTC	CASRTVVVAETYNEQFF
many	TRBD2	TRBV3-1	TRBJ2-7	TGTGCCAGCAGCCCCGGGGGGGTGGACATCGGCGAGCAGTACTTC	CASSPGGVDIGEQYF
few	.	TRBV9	TRBJ2-7	TGTGCCAGCAGCGTAGCTGGGGCAGGCGAGCAGTACTTC	CASSVAGAGEQYF
.	.	TRBV20-1	TRBJ2-3	TGCAGCGCCCCAGGGGGGATGGTGACAGATACGCAGTATTTT	CSAPGGMVTDTQYF
.	.	TRBV2	TRBJ1-1	TGTGCCAGCAGTGTAGGAGGGACGGATGAAGCTTTCTTT	CASSVGGTDEAFF
many	.	TRBV7-2	TRBJ1-3	TGTGCCAGCAGCTTAGCGGCCGGGGTCGGAAACACCATATATTTT	CASSLAAGVGNTIYF
few	TRBD1	TRBV29-1	TRBJ2-5	TGCAGCGGGGAGGACAGGGGTGAAGAGACCCAGTACTTC	CSGEDRGEETQYF
.	TRBD1	TRBV6-2/TRBV6-3	TRBJ1-6	TGTGCCAGCCGAAGACAGGGGGTCTATAATTCACCCCTCCACTTT	CASRRQGVYNSPLHF
many	TRBD1	TRBV29-1	TRBJ2-2	TGCAGCGTTAAAAACCCGACAGGGACCACCGGGGAGCTGTTTTTT	CSVKNPTGTTGELFF
.	.	TRBV6-2/TRBV6-3	TRBJ2-1	TGTGCCAGCAGTTACGCTAGCGTACAGTCCTACAATGAGCAGTTCTTC	CASSYASVQSYNEQFF
.	.	TRBV29-1	TRBJ2-1	TGCAGCGCCACGGGGAATGTGAATGAGCAGTTCTTC	CSATGNVNEQFF
.	.	TRBV6-6	TRBJ2-3	TGTGCCAGCAGCACCCCGTATACGCAGTATTTT	CASSTPYTQYF
few	.	TRBV12-3/TRBV12-4	TRBJ1-1	TGTGCCAGCAGTTTCGTACGCCTTGAAGCTTTCTTT	CASSFVRLEAFF
.	TRBD1	TRBV29-1	TRBJ2-2	TGCAGCGTGGTGGGACAGTCGATCACCGGGGAGCTGTTTTTT	CSVVGQSITGELFF
.	TRBD1	TRBV20-1	TRBJ2-1	TGCAGTGCTTCCACAGGGGATAGCTACAATGAGCAGTTCTTC	CSASTGDSYNEQFF
.	TRBD2	TRBV6-2/TRBV6-3	TRBJ2-2	TGTGCCAGCAGGGTGGCGGGAGAATCCGGGGAGCTGTTTTTT	CASRVAGESGELFF
few	TRBD2	TRBV19	TRBJ2-1	TGTGCCAGTAGTAGCCTAGCGGACAATGAGCAGTTCTTC	CASSSLADNEQFF
many	.	TRBV27	TRBJ2-1	TGTGCCAGCAGCCACCAGGGCAATGAGCAGTTCTTC	CASSHQGNEQFF
few	TRBD2	TRBV29-1	TRBJ2-7	TGCAGCACGCGATCGGGAGGCTACGAGCAGTACTTC	CSTRSGGYEQYF
few	TRBD1	TRBV6-5	TRBJ2-1	TGTGCCAGCAGCCCGACAGGGCGAGAGCAGTTCTTC	CASSPTGREQFF
many	.	TRBV7-2	TRBJ1-4	TGTGCCAGCAGCTTCGACGCCCTTAATGAAAAACTGTTTTTT	CASSFDALNEKLFF
many	.	TRBV11-2	TRBJ1-1	TGTGCCAGCAGCTTCGGATCCCCATCTCAGGGTGAAGCTTTCTTT	CASSFGSPSQGEAFF